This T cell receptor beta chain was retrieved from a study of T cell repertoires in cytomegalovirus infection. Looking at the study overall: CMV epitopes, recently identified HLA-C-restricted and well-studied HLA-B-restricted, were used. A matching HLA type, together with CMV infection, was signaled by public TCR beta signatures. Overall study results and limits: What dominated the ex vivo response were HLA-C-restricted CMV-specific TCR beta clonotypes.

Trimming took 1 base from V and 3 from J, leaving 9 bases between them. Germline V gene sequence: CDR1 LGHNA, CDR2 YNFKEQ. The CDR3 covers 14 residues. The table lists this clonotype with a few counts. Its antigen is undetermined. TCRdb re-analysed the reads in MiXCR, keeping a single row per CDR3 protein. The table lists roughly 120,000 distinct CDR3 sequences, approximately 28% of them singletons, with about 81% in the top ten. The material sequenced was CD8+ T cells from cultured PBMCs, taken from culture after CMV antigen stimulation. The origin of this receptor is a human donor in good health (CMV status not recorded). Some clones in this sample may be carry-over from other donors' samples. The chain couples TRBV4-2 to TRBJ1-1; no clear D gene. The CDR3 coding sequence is TGTGCCAGCAGCCAAGGGCTAAGGGACACTGAAGCTTTCTTT. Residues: CASSQGLRDTEAFF.